These T cell receptor beta chains were read from a single sample in a study of blood T cells in healthy people across ages. TCRdb used MiXCR to reprocess the 5' RACE reads, holding one entry per CDR3 protein. The profile covers around 1.1 million distinct CDR3 sequences, with more than 30% appearing a single time and around 13% taken by the ten largest. The material sequenced was blood. These receptors were collected from a man aged 18 to 30 in good health. The CDR3 runs from the conserved cysteine through the conserved F or W. The D gene is left open where the match is weak. Not every row has a clone size; where given, it reads once, few, many or a size class.

CDR3 protein | CDR3 DNA | D gene | J gene | V gene | clone size
CASSLFKTGGITDTQYF | TGTGCCAGCAGTCTCTTCAAGACAGGGGGCATCACAGATACGCAGTATTTT | TRBD1 | TRBJ2-3 | TRBV27 | NA
CASSQDPNLIAASSYNEQFF | TGCGCCAGCAGCCAAGACCCAAATCTGATAGCGGCGAGCTCCTACAATGAGCAGTTCTTC | NA | TRBJ2-1 | TRBV4-1 | NA
CASSLGGAFGTEAFF | TGTGCCAGCAGTTTGGGGGGGGCGTTCGGTACTGAAGCTTTCTTT | NA | TRBJ1-1 | TRBV12-3/TRBV12-4 | once
CASSQAGVFGGYTF | TGTGCCAGCAGCCAAGCAGGGGTGTTTGGTGGCTACACCTTC | NA | TRBJ1-2 | TRBV3-1 | NA
CASSERGEGQPQHF | TGTGCCAGCAGTGAACGGGGTGAGGGCCAGCCCCAGCATTTT | NA | TRBJ1-5 | TRBV2 | NA
CASSLLMTGELFF | TGTGCCAGCAGCTTACTCATGACCGGGGAGCTGTTTTTT | NA | TRBJ2-2 | TRBV7-2 | NA
CASRTWGQPQHF | TGTGCCAGCAGGACGTGGGGTCAGCCCCAGCATTTT | NA | TRBJ1-5 | TRBV6-1 | few
CASSADLGQGRPEAFF | TGTGCCAGCAGCGCGGACCTTGGACAGGGTAGGCCTGAAGCTTTCTTT | TRBD1 | TRBJ1-1 | TRBV9 | once
CASSYGTAGTF | TGTGCCAGCAGTTACGGGACCGCAGGCACCTTC | NA | TRBJ1-2 | TRBV6-2/TRBV6-3 | NA
CASSLGQAVYTEAFF | TGTGCCAGCAGTCTGGGACAGGCCGTGTACACTGAAGCTTTCTTT | TRBD1 | TRBJ1-1 | TRBV2 | few
CAISERERETFF | TGTGCCATCAGTGAGCGGGAACGTGAAACTTTCTTT | NA | TRBJ1-1 | TRBV10-3 | NA
CASSQVVEYGYTF | TGTGCCAGCAGCCAAGTGGTAGAGTATGGCTACACCTTC | NA | TRBJ1-2 | TRBV3-1 | NA
CASNRQGSYGYTF | TGTGCCAGCAATCGACAGGGGTCCTATGGCTACACCTTC | TRBD1 | TRBJ1-2 | TRBV25-1 | NA
CASRRLAGGNTNTQYF | TGTGCCAGCAGGCGACTAGCGGGGGGAAACACAAATACGCAGTATTTT | TRBD2 | TRBJ2-3 | TRBV2 | once
CSAIRDWGTNEQFF | TGCAGTGCTATCCGGGACTGGGGGACGAATGAGCAGTTCTTC | NA | TRBJ2-1 | TRBV20-1 | many
CASTTGPRKYNEQFF | TGTGCCAGCACCACGGGCCCTCGAAAATACAATGAGCAGTTCTTC | NA | TRBJ2-1 | TRBV14 | NA
CASSTGPQKHQETQYF | TGTGCCAGCAGTACTGGGCCCCAAAAACACCAAGAGACCCAGTACTTC | NA | TRBJ2-5 | TRBV27 | NA
CASSSDRGYQPQHF | TGTGCCAGCAGCAGCGACAGGGGATATCAGCCCCAGCATTTT | TRBD1 | TRBJ1-5 | TRBV7-2 | NA
CASSALVPSYNEQFF | TGTGCCAGCAGCGCATTGGTTCCCAGCTACAATGAGCAGTTCTTC | NA | TRBJ2-1 | TRBV7-2 | NA
CASSSPDRAKSPLHF | TGTGCCAGCAGCTCCCCGGACAGGGCTAAATCACCCCTCCACTTT | TRBD1 | TRBJ1-6 | TRBV7-9 | many
CASSFRDGLNTEAFF | TGCGCCAGCAGCTTCCGGGACGGCCTGAACACTGAAGCTTTCTTT | NA | TRBJ1-1 | TRBV5-1 | NA
CASASERNTIYF | TGTGCCAGCGCGTCGGAACGAAACACCATATATTTT | NA | TRBJ1-3 | TRBV2 | once
CASSVVSIPGEAFF | TGTGCCAGCAGTGTCGTTTCAATACCCGGTGAAGCTTTCTTT | NA | TRBJ1-1 | TRBV2 | NA
CSVTQQDSYNEQFF | TGCAGCGTTACTCAGCAGGACTCCTACAATGAGCAGTTCTTC | NA | TRBJ2-1 | TRBV29-1 | few
CASSQGVQLKHSTDTQYF | TGTGCCAGCTCCCAGGGAGTGCAACTTAAACATAGCACAGATACGCAGTATTTT | NA | TRBJ2-3 | TRBV18 | few
CASSELGGRDTEAFF | TGTGCCAGCAGTGAACTCGGAGGGAGGGACACTGAAGCTTTCTTT | NA | TRBJ1-1 | TRBV2 | NA
CASSLDSPYYGYTF | TGCGCCAGCAGCTTGGACAGCCCCTACTATGGCTACACCTTC | NA | TRBJ1-2 | TRBV5-1 | few
CASARGLETQYF | TGTGCCAGCGCCAGGGGGTTGGAGACCCAGTACTTC | TRBD1 | TRBJ2-5 | TRBV12-3/TRBV12-4 | few
CASSDNYTDTQYF | TGTGCCAGCAGTGACAACTACACAGATACGCAGTATTTT | NA | TRBJ2-3 | TRBV6-2/TRBV6-3 | NA
CASSATRERGYTF | TGTGCCAGCAGTGCAACTCGGGAGAGAGGCTACACCTTC | NA | TRBJ1-2 | TRBV2 | few
CAGSSGLAGELTYNEQFF | TGTGCCGGCAGTTCGGGACTAGCGGGGGAACTGACCTACAATGAGCAGTTCTTC | TRBD2 | TRBJ2-1 | TRBV12-3/TRBV12-4 | NA
CASRRVGQGSSYEQYF | TGTGCCAGCAGGAGAGTGGGACAGGGTTCGTCCTACGAGCAGTACTTC | TRBD1 | TRBJ2-7 | TRBV27 | few
CASRTAMNTEAFF | TGTGCCAGCAGAACAGCCATGAACACTGAAGCTTTCTTT | NA | TRBJ1-1 | TRBV12-3/TRBV12-4 | NA
CSARNVGQLNTEAFF | TGCAGTGCTAGGAACGTCGGACAGCTGAACACTGAAGCTTTCTTT | NA | TRBJ1-1 | TRBV20-1 | NA
CASRKLETQYF | TGTGCCAGCCGAAAGCTGGAGACCCAGTACTTC | NA | TRBJ2-5 | TRBV6-6 | many
CAWSVEGGSGYTF | TGTGCCTGGAGTGTTGAAGGGGGCTCTGGCTACACCTTC | TRBD1 | TRBJ1-2 | TRBV30 | NA
CASSPPEGSYNEQFF | TGCGCCAGCAGCCCCCCCGAGGGTTCCTACAATGAGCAGTTCTTC | NA | TRBJ2-1 | TRBV5-1 | NA
CASSQGRGANSYNEQFF | TGTGCCAGCAGCCAAGGACGGGGGGCCAACTCCTACAATGAGCAGTTCTTC | NA | TRBJ2-1 | TRBV4-2 | NA
CASSEKVGLAGGNEQFF | TGTGCCAGCAGTGAAAAGGTTGGGCTAGCTGGTGGGAATGAGCAGTTCTTC | NA | TRBJ2-1 | TRBV6-1 | few
CASSPQDLLQSYGYTF | TGTGCCAGCAGCCCTCAGGACCTGCTTCAATCCTATGGCTACACCTTC | NA | TRBJ1-2 | TRBV4-2 | NA
CASTGTEAGYTF | TGTGCCAGCACCGGGACAGAGGCTGGCTACACCTTC | TRBD1 | TRBJ1-2 | TRBV12-3/TRBV12-4 | many
CASSLSRTQGGYTF | TGTGCCAGCAGTTTATCGCGGACACAGGGCGGCTACACCTTC | NA | TRBJ1-2 | TRBV12-3/TRBV12-4 | few
CASSLDRQGRNTEAFF | TGTGCCAGCAGCTTGGATCGTCAGGGAAGGAACACTGAAGCTTTCTTT | NA | TRBJ1-1 | TRBV5-6 | NA
CASSLDLVGELFF | TGCGCCAGCAGCTTGGATTTGGTCGGGGAGCTGTTTTTT | NA | TRBJ2-2 | TRBV5-1 | NA
CASTPVGTGEFTF | TGTGCCAGCACTCCTGTGGGGACAGGGGAATTCACCTTC | TRBD1 | TRBJ1-2 | TRBV12-3/TRBV12-4 | NA
CASSPIRQSLEDEQFF | TGTGCCAGCAGTCCCATTCGACAATCTTTAGAGGATGAGCAGTTCTTC | NA | TRBJ2-1 | TRBV6-2/TRBV6-3 | NA
CASSQDRTDSTNEKLFF | TGTGCCAGCAGCCAAGATCGGACAGATTCAACTAATGAAAAACTGTTTTTT | NA | TRBJ1-4 | TRBV4-2 | NA
CASSDTDNEQFF | TGTGCCAGCAGCGATACAGATAATGAGCAGTTCTTC | NA | TRBJ2-1 | TRBV13 | many
CAISEGVGSTEAFF | TGTGCCATCAGTGAGGGGGTTGGGAGCACTGAAGCTTTCTTT | NA | TRBJ1-1 | TRBV10-3 | many
CASSPQGLNNYGYTF | TGTGCCAGCAGTCCTCAGGGCCTCAATAACTATGGCTACACCTTC | NA | TRBJ1-2 | TRBV7-9 | few
CASKYIGSYNEQYF | TGTGCCAGCAAGTACATAGGGTCCTACAATGAGCAGTACTTC | NA | TRBJ2-7 | TRBV6-5 | NA
CASSQEPQGIQYF | TGCGCCAGCAGCCAGGAACCACAGGGGATTCAGTACTTC | TRBD1 | TRBJ2-4 | TRBV4-3 | few